Listed here are 4 T cell receptor beta chains from one sample, sequenced in a study of beta chain features in type 1 diabetes. Expressed TCRB transcripts got sequenced, as all isolated RNA was reverse transcribed. Measured with immunoSEQ multiplex PCR; TCRdb has only the in-frame clones, and not every one. The repertoire holds 150,000 to 200,000 clones, with over 55% as singletons. These receptors' antigens are unknown. Study-wide points: Type 1 diabetes patients showed a moderate but significant shortening of TCRB CDR3s in all four CD4+ subsets.

What was sequenced was naive CD4+ T cells from blood. The receptors were gathered from a man aged 30 to 39 with type 1 diabetes.

The chain recombines TRBV9 with TRBJ1-2; D is ambiguous. The V gene's germline CDR1 is SGDLS and CDR2 YYNGEE. The CDR3 is 13 residues long. Trimming pared 3 bases from V and 8 bases from J, leaving 14 bases between. CDR3 amino acids: CASSGLGKDGYTF. CDR3 nucleotide sequence: TGTGCCAGCAGCGGCTTGGGGAAGGACGGCTACACCTTC.

The V gene is TRBV11-3, the J gene TRBJ2-1, with a weak D call TRBD2 (6 bases). Germline CDR1 is SGHNT and CDR2 is YENEEA. The CDR3 is 15 amino acids. Trimming left V 1 base short and J 8 bases short, with 15 bases between. The CDR3, as DNA: TGTGCCAGCAGCTTAGCACGGACGGGAGCTGATGAGCAGTTCTTC. Translated, it gives CASSLARTGADEQFF. Filled out from reference TRBV11-3 and TRBJ2-1, the complete variable domain reads EAGVVQSPRYKIIEKKQPVAFWCNPISGHNTLYWYLQNLGQGPELLIRYENEEAVDDSQLPKDRFSAERLKGVDSTLKIQPAELGDSAVYLCASSLARTGADEQFFGPGTRLTVL.

The genes are TRBV10-3 and TRBJ1-5; 7 bases are a match to TRBD1. Per germline, CDR1 ENHRY and CDR2 SYGVKD. The length of the CDR3 is 12 residues. V trimming: 3 bases; J trimming: 11 bases; junction bases outside the gene matches: 4. The CDR3 spells CAISETGEAQHF. Here the CDR3 DNA reads TGTGCCATCAGTGAAACAGGGGAGGCCCAGCATTTT.

The V and J genes are TRBV29-1 and TRBJ2-4; 7 bases are a match to TRBD1. The CDR3 runs 15 residues. The ends lost 5 bases at V and 8 bases at J; junction bases unmatched: 15. Germline values: CDR1 SQVTM, CDR2 ANQGSEA. The CDR3 is CSVLGTAGTGDIQYF. Here the CDR3 DNA reads TGCAGCGTTCTCGGGACAGCCGGGACCGGGGACATTCAGTACTTC. The full variable domain, rest sourced from reference TRBV29-1 and TRBJ2-4, is SAVISQKPSRDICQRGTSLTIQCQVDSQVTMMFWYRQQPGQSLTLIATANQGSEATYESGFVIDKFPISRPNLTFSTLTVSNMSPEDSSIYLCSVLGTAGTGDIQYFGAGTRLSVL.